The clone carrying this T cell receptor (beta chain) was found a few times. These data belong to a study of blood T cell repertoires in COVID-19. The wider study: Samples of COVID-19 (acute and convalescent) were obtained from the United States, Italy and Spain. T cells, B-cell-depleted T cells, or PBMCs provided the cDNA or gDNA that served as material.

Original analysis: It was from reference gene primer amplification that nucleated cell counts were estimated. Here immunoSEQ multiplex PCR was the method, and the copy in TCRdb shows in-frame clones only, minus some. The DNA gave D and trimming, while V, J and clone size come from that table. This table has tens of thousands of clones, approximately 89% appearing once. This CDR3 comprises 16 residues. Germline CDR1 reads SGHAT; CDR2 reads FQDESV (reference sequence). The V end was cut by 1 base, the J end by 0 bases, with 10 bases between. The receptor was isolated from a human donor in a cohort sampled during active COVID-19. Sequencing used peripheral blood. The V and J genes are TRBV11-1 and TRBJ2-1; D is undetermined. In nucleotides, the CDR3 is TGTGCCAGCAGCTTAGACCGAGTCCTCTCCTACAATGAGCAGTTCTTC. Translated: CASSLDRVLSYNEQFF.